The clone carrying this T cell receptor beta chain was observed once. These data originate in a study of blood T cell repertoires in COVID-19. Study-level background: T cells, B-cell-depleted T cells, or PBMCs provided the cDNA or gDNA that served as material.

The method was immunoSEQ multiplex PCR; TCRdb's version includes in-frame clones alone and lacks a portion of them. The sample shows 80,000 to 95,000 clones, 75% to 90% of them seen only once. CDR1 SGHNT and CDR2 YYREEE come from the germline V gene (reference sequence). The ends lost 0 bases at V and 6 bases at J; junction bases unmatched: 9. The length of the CDR3 is 16 residues. This receptor was obtained from an elderly woman with active or convalescent COVID-19. The V and J genes are TRBV5-4 and TRBJ2-7; 10 bases are shared with TRBD1. The sequenced sample consisted of peripheral blood. CDR3 amino acids: CASSLGGDRGRSEQYF. CDR3 sequence (DNA): TGTGCCAGCAGCTTGGGGGGGGACAGGGGACGAAGCGAGCAGTACTTC.